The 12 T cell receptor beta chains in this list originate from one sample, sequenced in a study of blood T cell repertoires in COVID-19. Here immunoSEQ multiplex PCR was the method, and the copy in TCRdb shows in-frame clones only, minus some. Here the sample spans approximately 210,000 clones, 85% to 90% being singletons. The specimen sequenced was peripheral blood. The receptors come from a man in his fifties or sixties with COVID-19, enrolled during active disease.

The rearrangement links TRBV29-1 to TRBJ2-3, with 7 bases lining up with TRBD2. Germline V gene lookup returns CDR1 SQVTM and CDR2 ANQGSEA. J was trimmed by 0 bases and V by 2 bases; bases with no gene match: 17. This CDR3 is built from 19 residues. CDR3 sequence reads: CSVEWAGLHNSLSTDTQYF. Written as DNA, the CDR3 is TGCAGCGTTGAATGGGCGGGACTACACAACTCACTGAGCACAGATACGCAGTATTTT.

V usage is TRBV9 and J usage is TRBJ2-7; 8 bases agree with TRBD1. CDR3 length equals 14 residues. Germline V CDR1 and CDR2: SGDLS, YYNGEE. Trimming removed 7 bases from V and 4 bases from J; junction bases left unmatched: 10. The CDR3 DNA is TGTGCCAGCGGGACCGGGACAGGCGCATACGAGCAGTACTTC. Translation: CASGTGTGAYEQYF.

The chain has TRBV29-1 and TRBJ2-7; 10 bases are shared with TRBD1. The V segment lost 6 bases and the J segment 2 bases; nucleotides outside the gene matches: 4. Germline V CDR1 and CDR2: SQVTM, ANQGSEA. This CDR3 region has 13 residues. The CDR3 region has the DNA TGCAGCGTCAGGACAGGGGGGGCCTACGAGCAGTACTTC. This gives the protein CSVRTGGAYEQYF.

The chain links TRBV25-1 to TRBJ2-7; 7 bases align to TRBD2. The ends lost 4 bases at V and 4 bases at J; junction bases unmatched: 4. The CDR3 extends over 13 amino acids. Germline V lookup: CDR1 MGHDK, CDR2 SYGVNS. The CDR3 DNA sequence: TGTGCCAGCAGTGTCCTGGGGGGGTACGAGCAGTACTTC. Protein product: CASSVLGGYEQYF.

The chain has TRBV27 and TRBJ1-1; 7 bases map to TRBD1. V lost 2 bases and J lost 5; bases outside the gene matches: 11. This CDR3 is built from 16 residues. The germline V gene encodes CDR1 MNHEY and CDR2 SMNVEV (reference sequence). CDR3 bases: TGTGCCAGCAGTTTACTACAGGGGAGTGCTGGAACTGAAGCTTTCTTT. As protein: CASSLLQGSAGTEAFF.

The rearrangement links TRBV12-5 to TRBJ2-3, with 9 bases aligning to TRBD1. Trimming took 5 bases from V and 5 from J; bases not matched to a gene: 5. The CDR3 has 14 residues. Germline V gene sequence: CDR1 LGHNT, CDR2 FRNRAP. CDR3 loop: CASGPTGGRDTQYF. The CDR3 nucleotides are TGTGCTAGTGGTCCAACAGGGGGCAGAGATACGCAGTATTTT.

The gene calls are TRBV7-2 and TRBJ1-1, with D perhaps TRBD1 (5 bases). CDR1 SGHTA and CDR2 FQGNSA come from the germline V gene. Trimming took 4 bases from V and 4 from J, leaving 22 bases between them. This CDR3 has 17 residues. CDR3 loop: CASSSVGGTAQSTEAFF. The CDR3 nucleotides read TGTGCCAGCAGCTCAGTGGGAGGGACCGCGCAGAGCACTGAAGCTTTCTTT.

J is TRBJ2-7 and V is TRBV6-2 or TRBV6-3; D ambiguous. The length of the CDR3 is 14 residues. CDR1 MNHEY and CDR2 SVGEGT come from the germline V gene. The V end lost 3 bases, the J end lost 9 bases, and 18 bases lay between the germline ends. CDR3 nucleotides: TGTGCCAGCAGTTATTCCCTTGGGCAGCCAGGGCAGTACTTC. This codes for CASSYSLGQPGQYF.

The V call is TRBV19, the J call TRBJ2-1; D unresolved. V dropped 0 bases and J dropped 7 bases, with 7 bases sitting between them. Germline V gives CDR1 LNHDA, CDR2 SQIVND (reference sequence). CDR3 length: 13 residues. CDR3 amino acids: CASSIELENEQFF. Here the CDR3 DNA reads TGTGCCAGTAGTATAGAACTCGAAAATGAGCAGTTCTTC.

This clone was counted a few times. DNA of the CDR3: TGTGCCAGCAGCCTCCGGACTAGCGGGAGCTTTCCGTTATCTTACAATGAGCAGTTCTTC. It encodes CASSLRTSGSFPLSYNEQFF. The chain has TRBV4-2 and TRBJ2-1, with 13 positions matching TRBD2. The V and J ends lost 4 bases and 4 bases, in that order; junction bases with no gene match: 16. Germline V gene lookup returns CDR1 LGHNA and CDR2 YNFKEQ. This CDR3 is built from 20 residues.

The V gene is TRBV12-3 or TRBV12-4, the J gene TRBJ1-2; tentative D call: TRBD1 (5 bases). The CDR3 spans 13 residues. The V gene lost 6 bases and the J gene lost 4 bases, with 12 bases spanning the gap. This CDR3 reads CASRGGGSYGYTF. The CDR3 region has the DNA TGTGCCAGCAGGGGGGGAGGTAGCTATGGCTACACCTTC.

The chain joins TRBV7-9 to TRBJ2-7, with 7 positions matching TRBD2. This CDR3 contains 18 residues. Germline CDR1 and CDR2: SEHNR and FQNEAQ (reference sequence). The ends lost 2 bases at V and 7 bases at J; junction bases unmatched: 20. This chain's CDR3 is CASSLPIKAGAPQWEQYF. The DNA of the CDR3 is TGTGCCAGCAGCTTACCCATAAAGGCGGGAGCCCCGCAGTGGGAGCAGTACTTC.